This T cell receptor (beta chain) was captured by sequencing in a study of T cells in Graves' hyperthyroidism and ophthalmopathy. Study-wide results and limits: Onset of ophthalmopathy came a median approximately 6.9 months after the model predicted it. Within blood appeared most thyroid clonotypes that had expanded above 0.001. A 13 V-J model separated ophthalmopathy from stable hyperthyroidism.

RNA transcripts provided the source from which TCR beta CDR3 regions were amplified. The primer set for the first-round RT-PCR of the TCR CDR3 was HTBI. One entry per CDR3 protein, called by TCRdb with MiXCR from the multiplex PCR reads. The table has over 650,000 distinct CDR3 sequences, about 45% seen once. Diagnoses used clinical symptoms, serum thyroxine and TRAb, thyroid ultrasound and orbital computed tomography. Germline V CDR1 and CDR2: LNHDA, SQIVND (reference sequence). V was trimmed by 10 bases and J by 4 bases, leaving 16 bases between them. The CDR3 contains 13 residues. Note on this clonotype: The antigen is undetermined.

This TCR derives from an adult man with Graves' disease, either hyperthyroidism or ophthalmopathy (not recorded which). The V gene is TRBV19, the J gene TRBJ1-1; D ambiguous. Specimen: peripheral blood or thyroid tissue (not recorded which). In nucleotides, the CDR3 is TGTGCCACCACCAACGTGTTTAGCACTGAAGCTTTCTTT. Translating it yields CATTNVFSTEAFF.